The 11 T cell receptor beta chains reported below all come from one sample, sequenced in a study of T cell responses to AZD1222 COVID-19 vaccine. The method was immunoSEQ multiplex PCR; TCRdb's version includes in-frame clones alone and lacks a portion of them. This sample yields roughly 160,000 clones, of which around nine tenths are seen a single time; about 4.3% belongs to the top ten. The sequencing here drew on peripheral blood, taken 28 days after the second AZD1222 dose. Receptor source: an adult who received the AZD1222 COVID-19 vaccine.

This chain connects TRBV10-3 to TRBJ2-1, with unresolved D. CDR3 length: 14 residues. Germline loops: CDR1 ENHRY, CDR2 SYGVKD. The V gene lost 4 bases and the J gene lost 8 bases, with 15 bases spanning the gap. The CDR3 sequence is CAISALLAIDEQFF. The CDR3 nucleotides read TGTGCCATCAGTGCCCTATTAGCTATCGATGAGCAGTTCTTC.

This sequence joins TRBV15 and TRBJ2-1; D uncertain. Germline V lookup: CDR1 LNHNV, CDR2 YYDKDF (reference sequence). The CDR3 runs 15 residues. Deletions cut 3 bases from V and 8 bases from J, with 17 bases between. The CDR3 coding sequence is TGTGCCACCAGCAGTGTTAGGGTCTCTCGCGATGAGCAGTTCTTC. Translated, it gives CATSSVRVSRDEQFF.

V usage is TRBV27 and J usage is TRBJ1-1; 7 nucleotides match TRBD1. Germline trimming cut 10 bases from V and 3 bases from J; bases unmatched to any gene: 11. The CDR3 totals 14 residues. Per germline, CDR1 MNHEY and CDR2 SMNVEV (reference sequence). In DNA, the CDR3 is TGTGCCACCAGGTTAGACAGGGAGTACACTGAAGCTTTCTTT. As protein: CATRLDREYTEAFF.

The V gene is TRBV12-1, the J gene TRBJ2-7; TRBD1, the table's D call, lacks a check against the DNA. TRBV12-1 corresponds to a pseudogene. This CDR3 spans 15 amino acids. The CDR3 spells CASSPRTGSTYEQYF. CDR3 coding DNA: TGTGCCAGCAGCCCCCGGACAGGGTCAACCTACGAGCAGTACTTC.

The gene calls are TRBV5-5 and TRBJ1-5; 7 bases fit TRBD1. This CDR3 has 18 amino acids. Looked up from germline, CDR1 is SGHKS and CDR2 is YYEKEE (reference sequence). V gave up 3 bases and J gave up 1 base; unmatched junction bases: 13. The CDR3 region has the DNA TGTGCCAGCAGCTCGAAATTTACAGGGGAGGTGAGCAATCAGCCCCAGCATTTT. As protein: CASSSKFTGEVSNQPQHF.

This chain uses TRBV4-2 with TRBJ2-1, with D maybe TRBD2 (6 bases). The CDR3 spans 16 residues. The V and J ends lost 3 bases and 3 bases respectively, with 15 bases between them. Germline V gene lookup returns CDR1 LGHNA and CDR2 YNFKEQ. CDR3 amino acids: CASSQGQPGVYNEQFF. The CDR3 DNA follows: TGTGCCAGCAGCCAGGGCCAACCGGGAGTCTACAATGAGCAGTTCTTC.

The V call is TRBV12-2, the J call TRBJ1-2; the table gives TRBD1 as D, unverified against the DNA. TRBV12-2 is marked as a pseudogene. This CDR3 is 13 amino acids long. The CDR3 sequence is CASRQRGIYGYTF. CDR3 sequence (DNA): TGTGCAAGTCGCCAGAGGGGGATCTATGGCTACACCTTC.

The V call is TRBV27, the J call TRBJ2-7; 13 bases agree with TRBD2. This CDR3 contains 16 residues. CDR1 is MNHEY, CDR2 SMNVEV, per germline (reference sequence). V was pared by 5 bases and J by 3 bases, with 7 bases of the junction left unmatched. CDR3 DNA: TGTGCCAGCAGTCCACTGGGACTAGCGGGGAACTACGAGCAGTACTTC. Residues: CASSPLGLAGNYEQYF.

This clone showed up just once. The CDR3 is CAWSELQGANSPLHF. In nucleotides, the CDR3 is TGTGCCTGGAGTGAATTACAGGGGGCCAATTCACCCCTCCACTTT. The chain has TRBV30 and TRBJ1-6; 9 nucleotides match TRBD1. The CDR3 runs 15 residues. The J segment lost 7 bases and the V segment lost 1 base, leaving 5 bases of the junction unmatched. Germline assignment: CDR1 GTSNPN and CDR2 SVGIG (reference sequence).

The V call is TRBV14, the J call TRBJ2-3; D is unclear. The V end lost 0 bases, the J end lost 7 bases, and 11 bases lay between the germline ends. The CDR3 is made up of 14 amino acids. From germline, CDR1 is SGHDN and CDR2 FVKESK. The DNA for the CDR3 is TGTGCCAGCAGCCAAGAGGTGGTGGCACATACGCAGTATTTT. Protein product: CASSQEVVAHTQYF.

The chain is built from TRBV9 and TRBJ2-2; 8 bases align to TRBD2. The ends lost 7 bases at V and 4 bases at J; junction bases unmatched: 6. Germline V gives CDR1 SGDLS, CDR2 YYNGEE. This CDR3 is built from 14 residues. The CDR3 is CASREGWVTGELFF. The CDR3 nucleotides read TGTGCCAGCCGGGAGGGGTGGGTCACCGGGGAGCTGTTTTTT.